Listed below are T cell receptor beta chains from one sample, sequenced in a study of high-grade serous ovarian cancer treatment subgroups. The method was immunoSEQ multiplex PCR; TCRdb's version includes in-frame clones alone and lacks a portion of them. Of over 4,500 clones listed, approximately 70% were seen once; the top ten hold approximately 9.1%. The sequenced sample was tumor tissue. These receptor sequences come from a human donor with high-grade serous ovarian cancer. Each CDR3 is given with its conserved first and last residue. The D gene is left open where the match is weak. Clone size, where shown, is once, few, many, or a class for clones that have expanded.

abundance	d_gene	v_gene	j_gene	CDR3aa	CDR3nt
-	TRBD1	TRBV7-6	TRBJ2-3	CASSQGWDRGSDTQYF	TGTGCCAGCAGCCAAGGTTGGGACAGGGGTTCAGATACGCAGTATTTT
few	-	TRBV28	TRBJ2-3	CASSFLSGTDTQYF	TGTGCCAGCAGTTTCTTATCGGGAACAGATACGCAGTATTTT
-	TRBD1	TRBV29-1	TRBJ2-1	CSVEVRQGYNEQFF	TGCAGCGTTGAAGTCCGACAGGGGTACAATGAGCAGTTCTTC
-	-	TRBV11-2	TRBJ1-3	CASSLSQGTAGNTIYF	TGTGCCAGCAGCTTAAGTCAGGGGACCGCTGGAAACACCATATATTTT
-	TRBD2	TRBV30	TRBJ2-5	CAWSDGTSGRTGETQYF	TGTGCCTGGAGTGACGGGACTAGCGGGAGAACGGGAGAGACCCAGTACTTC
-	-	TRBV7-6	TRBJ2-7	CASSPVESQYEQYF	TGTGCCAGCAGCCCCGTTGAATCCCAATACGAGCAGTACTTC
-	TRBD2	TRBV13	TRBJ2-1	CASSRSSTSGTDEQFF	TGTGCCAGCAGCCGATCCTCGACTAGCGGGACTGATGAGCAGTTCTTC
-	-	TRBV10-3	TRBJ2-5	CAISEGGETQYF	TGTGCCATCAGTGAAGGGGGAGAGACCCAGTACTTC
-	-	TRBV27	TRBJ1-3	CASRVAGSGNTIYF	TGTGCCAGCAGGGTCGCCGGCTCTGGAAACACCATATATTTT
few	-	TRBV7-9	TRBJ1-1	CASSLALGGEAFF	TGTGCCAGCAGCTTAGCCCTCGGGGGTGAAGCTTTCTTT
-	TRBD2	TRBV5-1	TRBJ2-1	CASSFGIGGRNDNEQFF	TGCGCCAGCAGCTTTGGTATCGGCGGGAGGAACGACAATGAGCAGTTCTTC
-	TRBD2	TRBV5-1	TRBJ2-3	CASSLGLADTDTQYF	TGCGCCAGCAGCTTGGGACTAGCGGACACAGATACGCAGTATTTT
-	TRBD1	TRBV19	TRBJ1-2	CASSIAGPTGGDGYTF	TGTGCCAGTAGTATAGCCGGACCGACAGGGGGGGATGGCTACACCTTC
-	-	TRBV2	TRBJ1-5	CASRQGFNQPQHF	TGTGCCAGCAGGCAGGGGTTCAATCAGCCCCAGCATTTT
-	TRBD2	TRBV7-7	TRBJ2-1	CASSRGTSAWNEQFF	TGTGCTAGCAGCCGCGGGACTAGCGCCTGGAATGAGCAGTTCTTC
once	TRBD2	TRBV27	TRBJ2-6	CASSSLGGAGANVLTF	TGTGCCAGCAGTTCCCTCGGGGGGGCTGGGGCCAACGTCCTGACTTTC
-	TRBD2	TRBV18	TRBJ2-5	CASSPGGEETQYF	TGTGCCAGCTCACCAGGGGGGGAAGAGACCCAGTACTTC
-	TRBD1	TRBV7-8	TRBJ1-1	CASSSDRGTEAFF	TGTGCCAGCAGCTCCGACAGGGGGACTGAAGCTTTCTTT
large	-	TRBV5-1	TRBJ2-5	CASSPARADYQETQYF	TGCGCCAGCAGCCCAGCCAGGGCCGACTACCAAGAGACCCAGTACTTC
-	-	TRBV15	TRBJ2-6	CATSRDQGSGANVLTF	TGTGCCACCAGCAGAGATCAAGGCTCTGGGGCCAACGTCCTGACTTTC
-	-	TRBV7-8	TRBJ2-7	CASSLAGGHEQYF	TGTGCCAGCAGCTTAGCGGGGGGCCACGAGCAGTACTTC
-	-	TRBV7-2	TRBJ2-7	CASSPEFSRHYEQYF	TGTGCCAGCAGCCCAGAATTCTCGAGGCACTACGAGCAGTACTTC
-	-	TRBV10-3	TRBJ2-1	CAISEGAPGANEQFF	TGTGCCATCAGTGAAGGGGCCCCAGGGGCCAATGAGCAGTTCTTC
-	-	TRBV6-5	TRBJ1-2	CASYGLSDTNYGYTF	TGTGCCAGCTATGGATTGTCGGACACCAACTATGGCTACACCTTC
-	-	TRBV5-4	TRBJ2-5	CASSSTGTQETQYF	TGTGCCAGCAGCTCCACAGGGACTCAAGAGACCCAGTACTTC
once	-	TRBV5-8	TRBJ2-5	CASSLGAEETQYF	TGTGCCAGCAGCTTGGGGGCCGAAGAGACCCAGTACTTC
-	TRBD1	TRBV6-5	TRBJ2-5	CASNSGQANRETQYF	TGTGCCAGCAATTCCGGACAGGCCAACCGGGAGACCCAGTACTTC
-	TRBD1	TRBV5-1	TRBJ1-1	CASSRYSSGTGRPEAFF	TGCGCCAGCAGCCGGTACTCTAGCGGGACAGGGAGGCCTGAAGCTTTCTTT
few	-	TRBV14	TRBJ1-1	CASSQVGGTEAFF	TGTGCCAGCAGCCAAGTAGGTGGGACTGAAGCTTTCTTT
few	-	TRBV5-4	TRBJ1-3	CASSLASGVSGNTIYF	TGTGCCAGCAGCTTGGCGTCGGGAGTCTCTGGAAACACCATATATTTT
-	-	TRBV6-4	TRBJ2-3	CASSEGESTDTQYF	TGTGCCAGCAGTGAGGGAGAGTCCACAGATACGCAGTATTTT
-	-	TRBV6-1	TRBJ2-3	CASSEWSGSSTDTQYF	TGTGCCAGCAGTGAATGGAGCGGGTCCTCCACAGATACGCAGTATTTT
few	-	TRBV6-6	TRBJ2-7	CASSYRGVSYEQYF	TGTGCCAGCAGTTACCGGGGAGTTTCCTACGAGCAGTACTTC